These 15 T cell receptor beta chains came from one sample sequenced in a study of blood T cells in healthy people across ages (dated by TCRdb to between 2015 and 2017). Receptor amplification or capture employed 5' RACE. These reads were obtained on an Illumina HiSeq 2500. A second about 7 to 11 cycle PCR used a sample-barcoded 5' primer and a J-beta primer mix. In-frame beta chains were kept once TCRdb had trimmed the public reads at Q25 with fastp and called clones with MiXCR. Records with the same CDR3 protein are collapsed into one entry carrying the most frequent genes and DNA. Within this sample are around 710,000 distinct CDR3 sequences, with 40% to 45% of them counted one time only. The ten largest account for 20% to 25% of the sample. Sequencing was done on a sample of blood. These receptors originate from a woman aged 60 to 75 in good health.

Comment on this clonotype: Germline and junction disagree at one end, which may indicate a read error. The V call is TRBV6-4, the J call TRBJ2-5; D may be TRBD1 (6 bases). CDR1 and CDR2 from the germline V gene are MRHNA and SNTAGT. The CDR3 runs to 18 residues. CDR3 nucleotides: TGTGCCAGCAGTGACTCAGGAGAAGGCAGGGGATTACAAGAGACCCTGTACTTC. Translation: CASSDSGEGRGLQETLYF.

As regards this clonotype: A much larger clone lies one base from this, so it may be a read error. V usage is TRBV6-2 or TRBV6-3 and J usage is TRBJ2-7, with D perhaps TRBD1 (6 bases). The germline V gene has CDR1 MNHEY and CDR2 SVGEGT. V was shortened by 10 bases and J by 2 bases, with 27 bases between the two germline ends. The length of the CDR3 is 17 residues. CDR3 DNA: TGTGCCAACAGCCGAATGATCTCGGGGACATACCCCTACGAGCAGTACTTC. Translating it yields CANSRMISGTYPYEQYF.

This clonotype appeared a few times. The chain links TRBV4-3 to TRBJ2-7, with 9 bases matching TRBD2. V dropped 0 bases and J dropped 6; count of bases not matched to a gene: 12. The CDR3 length is 17 residues. Germline V gene data show CDR1 as LGHNA and CDR2 as YSLEER. The CDR3 spells CASSQDIGTSSPREQYF. The CDR3 region has the DNA TGCGCCAGCAGCCAAGATATCGGGACTAGCTCCCCTCGCGAGCAGTACTTC.

At least ten counts were recorded for this clonotype. This sequence joins TRBV3-1 and TRBJ2-1; 7 positions match TRBD1. This CDR3 has 15 residues. V lost 3 bases and J lost 1; bases outside the gene matches: 3. Per the germline V gene, CDR1 is LGHDT and CDR2 is YNNKEL (reference sequence). The CDR3 nucleotides read TGTGCCAGCAGCCACGGACAGGAATCCTACAATGAGCAGTTCTTC. The encoded protein is CASSHGQESYNEQFF.

The rearrangement links TRBV25-1 to TRBJ2-6; D call uncertain. Trimming cost V 6 bases and J 2 bases, with 5 bases left between them. Germline values: CDR1 MGHDK, CDR2 SYGVNS. The CDR3 contains 13 residues. CDR3 sequence reads: CASRQPGANVLTF. In DNA form, the CDR3 reads TGTGCCAGCAGGCAACCTGGGGCCAACGTCCTGACTTTC.

The V gene is TRBV20-1, the J gene TRBJ2-1; D is unresolved. The germline CDR1 and CDR2 sequences are DFQATT and SNEGSKA (reference sequence). The CDR3 has 15 amino acids. V lost 6 bases and J 4 bases, leaving 19 bases between the germline ends. The CDR3 here is CSANPNLAEYNEQFF. The CDR3 DNA reads TGCAGTGCCAACCCGAATCTGGCGGAGTACAATGAGCAGTTCTTC.

There are many counts of this clonotype. CDR3 sequence reads: CATSERQETTDTQYF. In DNA, the CDR3 is TGTGCCACGAGCGAGAGACAGGAGACCACAGATACGCAGTATTTT. The chain has TRBV2 and TRBJ2-3; tentatively, D is TRBD1 (6 bases). The CDR3 length is 15 residues. From germline, CDR1 is SNHLY and CDR2 FYNNEI. Trimming pared 10 bases from V and 2 bases from J, leaving 19 bases between.

The V call is TRBV2, the J call TRBJ1-2; D remains ambiguous. CDR3 length: 12 amino acids. Per germline, CDR1 SNHLY and CDR2 FYNNEI. Trimming removed 6 bases from V and 7 bases from J, with 12 bases in between. The CDR3 is CASSVGPGGYTF. CDR3 DNA: TGTGCCAGCAGCGTCGGCCCGGGTGGCTACACCTTC.

This chain's CDR3 is CASSLAVPGLAVGEQYF. In DNA, the CDR3 is TGTGCCAGCAGCTTAGCCGTTCCGGGACTAGCGGTTGGTGAGCAGTACTTC. The chain employs TRBV7-6 and TRBJ2-7; 11 nucleotides line up with TRBD2. The CDR3 consists of 17 residues. Germline V gene data show CDR1 as SGHVS and CDR2 as FNYEAQ. Unmatched junction bases numbered 11, after V lost 0 bases and J lost 7 bases.

Worth noting for this clonotype: A read error is possible here, since a much larger clone lies one base away. This chain connects TRBV29-1 to TRBJ2-1, with 8 bases fitting TRBD2. The CDR3 is 17 residues long. Germline V lookup: CDR1 SQVTM, CDR2 ANQGSEA. The CDR3 is CSVEGRGRTLSYNKQFF. In DNA form, the CDR3 reads TGCAGCGTTGAAGGGCGCGGGAGGACCCTAAGTTACAATAAGCAGTTCTTC.

This clonotype appeared many times. This chain uses TRBV20-1 with TRBJ2-1; D is ambiguous. This CDR3 contains 15 residues. CDR1 and CDR2 (germline): DFQATT, SNEGSKA (reference sequence). Trimming left V 6 bases short and J 3 bases short, with 18 bases between. The CDR3 here is CSAVYGSNNYNEQFF. CDR3 coding DNA: TGCAGTGCCGTTTACGGTAGCAATAACTACAATGAGCAGTTCTTC.

The CDR3 DNA reads TGCAGCGCGACGAGACAGGGGGTCAATGAGCAGTACTTC. Translated: CSATRQGVNEQYF. V gene TRBV29-1 combines with J gene TRBJ2-5; TRBD1 matches at 9 bases. V was pared by 7 bases and J by 11 bases, with 14 bases of the junction left unmatched. The CDR3 contains 13 residues. The germline gives CDR1 SQVTM, CDR2 ANQGSEA.

The chain recombines TRBV2 with TRBJ2-5; 14 positions match TRBD2. The J call may be in error: the DNA end matches TRBJ2-4 better. Germline V gene data show CDR1 as SNHLY and CDR2 as FYNNEI. The CDR3 runs to 13 residues. Here the CDR3 reads CATGTSGRYIQYF. Written as DNA, the CDR3 is TGTGCCACCGGGACTAGCGGGAGATACATTCAGTACTTC.

This clonotype appeared a few times. The chain uses TRBV6-5 and TRBJ2-3; 10 bases align to TRBD2. Trimming took 6 bases from V and 0 from J; bases not matched to a gene: 6. The CDR3 extends over 16 amino acids. The V gene's germline CDR1 is MNHEY and CDR2 SVGAGI. The CDR3 bases are TGTGCCAGCAGCCTGGGACTAGCGTCTAGCACAGATACGCAGTATTTT. Its translation is CASSLGLASSTDTQYF.

A few counts support this clonotype. The rearrangement uses TRBV5-1 and TRBJ2-1, with 7 bases lining up with TRBD1. This CDR3 comprises 14 residues. Germline V gene sequence: CDR1 SGHRS, CDR2 YFSETQ. Trimming at V came to 0 bases and at J to 10 bases, leaving 7 bases not matched to a gene. CDR3 nucleotides: TGCGCCAGCAGCTTGGAGGCGACAGGGCGCGAGCAGTTCTTC. It specifies CASSLEATGREQFF.